This T cell receptor beta chain was identified in a study of T-cell reconstitution after alpha-beta-depleted transplantation in children. Germline V gives CDR1 MNHEY, CDR2 SMNVEV (reference sequence). The V gene end was trimmed by 5 bases and the J gene end by 8 bases; junction bases not matched to a gene: 7. The CDR3 has 15 residues. Preparation of the TCRbeta library was carried out with unique molecular identifiers. MiXCR was run by TCRdb on the PCR reads, yielding one entry per CDR3 protein. The sample contains some 500,000 distinct CDR3 sequences, approximately 20% of which appear only once. The J gene is TRBJ1-4, the V gene TRBV27; 11 bases line up with TRBD1. This material consisted of PBMCs from the stem cell graft donor, taken from the stem cell graft. The clonotype comes from a human donor who donated a stem cell graft to a child with acute lymphoblastic leukemia. The CDR3 DNA reads as TGTGCCAGCAGTCCCGGGGGGACAGGGGGAGAAAAACTGTTTTTT. Translated, it gives CASSPGGTGGEKLFF.